This is a list of T cell receptor beta chains from one sample in a study of naive and memory T cell subsets. TCRdb reprocessed the UMI-ligation and nested PCR reads with MiXCR, giving one entry per CDR3 protein. The profile shows 100,000 or so distinct CDR3 sequences, roughly 7.3% of them singletons. The sample consisted of central memory CD4+ T cells from blood. These receptors all stem from a human donor in good health. Each CDR3 is given with its conserved first and last residue. Each record gives: V gene, clone size, D gene, J gene, CDR3 protein, CDR3 DNA. A D gene is named only where the DNA matches it firmly. Size is omitted from some rows. Given values are once, few, many or a class for expanded clones.

TRBV7-2	-	-	TRBJ1-5	CASSFGRNQPQHF	TGTGCCAGCAGCTTTGGACGAAATCAGCCCCAGCATTTT
TRBV18	-	-	TRBJ2-7	CASSPPVQTEVNRLLF	TGTGCCAGCTCACCACCGGTACAGACCGAGGTCAACCGCCTCCTATTC
TRBV5-6	once	-	TRBJ2-3	CASRLYRTTDTQYF	TGTGCCAGCCGATTGTACCGAACTACAGATACGCAGTATTTT
TRBV7-9	many	TRBD2	TRBJ2-5	CASSRVTSGQETQYF	TGTGCCAGCAGCAGAGTGACTAGCGGCCAAGAGACCCAGTACTTC
TRBV5-6	many	-	TRBJ1-1	CASSRGLADTEAFF	TGTGCCAGCAGCCGAGGTCTCGCGGACACTGAAGCTTTCTTT
TRBV24-1	many	-	TRBJ2-3	CATSGGAVLTDTQYF	TGTGCCACCAGTGGGGGGGCAGTCCTCACAGATACGCAGTATTTT
TRBV2	many	-	TRBJ1-1	CASSFLQVNAEAFF	TGTGCCAGCAGCTTCCTACAGGTTAATGCTGAAGCTTTCTTT
TRBV9	many	TRBD2	TRBJ2-1	CASSLIAGSSYNEQFF	TGTGCCAGCAGCCTGATAGCGGGGAGCTCCTACAATGAGCAGTTCTTC
TRBV27	many	-	TRBJ1-1	CASSFKHTFTEAFF	TGTGCCAGCAGTTTCAAGCATACGTTCACTGAAGCTTTCTTT
TRBV6-1	few	-	TRBJ1-2	CASSENLPRGRGAF	TGTGCCAGCAGTGAAAACCTTCCCCGGGGCCGCGGAGCCTTC
TRBV9	-	TRBD2	TRBJ2-1	CASSGPGTSGRVKNEQFF	TGTGCCAGCAGCGGACCCGGGACTAGCGGGAGGGTCAAAAATGAGCAGTTCTTC
TRBV6-1	-	-	TRBJ1-1	CASMIQLMNTEAFF	TGTGCCAGCATGATTCAGCTCATGAACACTGAAGCTTTCTTT
TRBV29-1	-	-	TRBJ2-1	CSVGRINNEQFF	TGCAGCGTGGGACGGATAAACAATGAGCAGTTCTTC
TRBV4-2	few	TRBD1	TRBJ2-5	CASSLQQGAGETQYF	TGTGCCAGCAGCCTTCAACAGGGGGCGGGTGAGACCCAGTACTTC
TRBV4-2	many	-	TRBJ2-5	CASSQDFGLAQYF	TGTGCCAGCAGCCAAGATTTCGGGCTGGCCCAGTACTTC
TRBV19	-	-	TRBJ1-1	CASSMGRLNTEAFF	TGTGCCAGTAGTATGGGCAGATTGAACACTGAAGCTTTCTTT
TRBV5-1	few	-	TRBJ2-3	CASSLDLDTQYF	TGCGCCAGCAGCTTGGATCTAGATACGCAGTATTTT
TRBV20-1	-	TRBD2	TRBJ2-7	CSAATSRASYEQYF	TGCAGTGCTGCGACTAGCCGGGCCTCCTACGAGCAGTACTTC
TRBV7-2	many	-	TRBJ2-7	CASSLVRPSAKWDEQYF	TGTGCCAGCAGCTTAGTTCGCCCTAGCGCCAAATGGGACGAGCAGTACTTC
TRBV7-8	-	-	TRBJ2-2	CASSEFLGSAGELFF	TGTGCCAGCAGCGAATTCCTAGGTTCTGCCGGGGAGCTGTTTTTT
TRBV6-1	-	TRBD2	TRBJ2-3	CASSGQWTSGVFTDTQYF	TGTGCCAGCAGTGGACAATGGACTAGCGGGGTCTTCACAGATACGCAGTATTTT
TRBV7-9	-	-	TRBJ2-2	CASSSRTVNTGELFF	TGTGCCAGCAGCTCTCGGACAGTCAACACCGGGGAGCTGTTTTTT
TRBV24-1	many	TRBD2	TRBJ2-1	CATSDLGTSFNEQFF	TGTGCCACCAGTGATTTGGGGACTAGTTTCAATGAGCAGTTCTTC
TRBV7-9	few	TRBD2	TRBJ2-1	CASSTILGLAGSNNEQFF	TGTGCCAGCAGCACCATTTTAGGACTAGCGGGGTCCAACAATGAGCAGTTCTTC
TRBV20-1	-	TRBD2	TRBJ2-3	CSGKREGRDTQYF	TGCAGTGGAAAGCGGGAGGGCCGCGATACGCAGTATTTT
TRBV6-5	few	-	TRBJ1-3	CASSRGYRSSGNTIYF	TGTGCCAGCAGCAGAGGGTACAGGAGCTCTGGAAACACCATATATTTT
TRBV29-1	many	-	TRBJ2-3	CSVEVTSTDTQYF	TGCAGCGTTGAAGTGACTAGCACAGATACGCAGTATTTT
TRBV7-8	many	-	TRBJ1-1	CASSLQTLNTEAFF	TGTGCCAGCAGCTTACAGACCTTGAACACTGAAGCTTTCTTT
TRBV7-2	few	TRBD2	TRBJ2-1	CASSGQIAGGMNEQFF	TGTGCCAGCAGCGGACAGATAGCGGGAGGGATGAATGAGCAGTTCTTC
TRBV20-1	many	-	TRBJ1-1	CSVPPARYHTEAFF	TGCAGTGTTCCGCCGGCGAGGTACCACACTGAAGCTTTCTTT
TRBV10-3	few	TRBD2	TRBJ2-7	CAISESSTGTSGRRWYF	TGTGCCATCAGTGAGTCGAGCACCGGGACTAGCGGGAGACGTTGGTACTTC
TRBV5-5	many	-	TRBJ2-2	CASSLLDGYTGELFF	TGTGCCAGCAGCTTGTTAGACGGATACACCGGGGAGCTGTTTTTT
TRBV3-1	-	-	TRBJ2-7	CASSQGSSYEQYF	TGTGCCAGCAGCCAGGGGAGCTCCTACGAGCAGTACTTC
TRBV19	few	-	TRBJ2-7	CASSIPGLRDEQYF	TGTGCCAGTAGTATACCGGGACTTAGGGACGAGCAGTACTTC
TRBV28	many	-	TRBJ2-2	CAGTGVTGELFF	TGTGCCGGAACTGGGGTGACCGGGGAGCTGTTTTTT
TRBV7-2	few	-	TRBJ2-3	CATANNRASTDTQYF	TGTGCCACCGCGAATAATAGGGCTAGCACAGATACGCAGTATTTT
TRBV12-3/TRBV12-4	few	TRBD1	TRBJ1-5	CASSPRTGYSNQPQHF	TGTGCCAGCAGTCCAAGGACAGGTTATAGCAATCAGCCCCAGCATTTT
TRBV5-6	-	-	TRBJ1-2	CASSLIGYGYTF	TGTGCCAGCAGCTTGATCGGATATGGCTACACCTTC
TRBV3-1	-	-	TRBJ2-6	CASSHGQLRAKVLTF	TGTGCCAGCAGCCACGGACAGCTAAGGGCCAAGGTCCTGACTTTC
TRBV18	many	-	TRBJ1-5	CASSPPEMGEHQPQHF	TGTGCCAGCTCACCCCCTGAAATGGGGGAGCATCAGCCCCAGCATTTT
TRBV30	-	-	TRBJ2-5	CAWSLLLETQYF	TGTGCCTGGAGTTTACTGCTCGAGACCCAGTACTTC
TRBV18	many	-	TRBJ1-4	CASSPGQPLGRANEKLFF	TGTGCCAGCTCACCTGGCCAGCCTTTGGGACGCGCTAATGAAAAACTGTTTTTT
TRBV5-1	-	-	TRBJ2-7	CASSAGTPRMGEQYF	TGCGCCAGCAGCGCTGGGACACCTCGAATGGGGGAGCAGTACTTC
TRBV7-2	many	-	TRBJ2-1	CASRVNGGGTNEQFF	TGTGCCAGCAGGGTTAATGGGGGGGGCACCAATGAGCAGTTCTTC